The 14 T cell receptor beta chains below all came from one sample that was sequenced in a study of T-cell memory formation after mild COVID-19. TCRdb reanalysed the 5' RACE reads using MiXCR and keeps one entry per CDR3 protein. The sample carries hundreds of thousands of distinct CDR3 sequences, 16% recorded once. The specimen was PBMCs or a T cell subset sorted from them (not recorded which). These receptors were taken from a man aged 18-30 years who had mild COVID-19 (a few samples of this study predate the infection). Cell type and time point are not known.

In nucleotides, the CDR3 is TGTGCCAGCAGCTTATCATTGGAAACCGGGGAGCTGTTTTTT. Residues: CASSLSLETGELFF. The chain has TRBV7-2 and TRBJ2-2, with unresolved D. The CDR3 runs to 14 residues. The V end was cut by 2 bases, the J end by 5 bases, with 9 bases between. Per germline, CDR1 SGHTA and CDR2 FQGNSA.

This clonotype has more than one count but fewer than ten. This chain joins TRBV7-2 and TRBJ2-5; D possibly corresponds to TRBD1 (5 bases). The germline V and J ends were trimmed by 4 bases and 2 bases, with 11 bases remaining between them. The CDR3 consists of 14 residues. CDR1 and CDR2 (germline): SGHTA, FQGNSA. In DNA form, the CDR3 reads TGTGCCAGCAGCTCCGATGGACATCAAGAGACCCAGTACTTC. Translated, it gives CASSSDGHQETQYF.

This clonotype was recorded a few times. V and J are TRBV7-9 and TRBJ1-3; 7 positions agree with TRBD1. V lost 5 bases and J lost 0; bases outside the gene matches: 7. Germline V lookup: CDR1 SEHNR, CDR2 FQNEAQ (reference sequence). CDR3 length: 16 residues. The CDR3 bases are TGTGCCAGCAGCAGGTCCAGGGGGAGCTCTGGAAACACCATATATTTT. Translating gives CASSRSRGSSGNTIYF.

A few counts support this clonotype. The chain employs TRBV20-1 and TRBJ2-5, with D unclear. The germline CDR1 and CDR2 sequences are DFQATT and SNEGSKA (reference sequence). The V end was cut by 6 bases, the J end by 1 base, with 18 bases between. The CDR3 totals 15 residues. In DNA, the CDR3 is TGCAGTGCAGTAGGACCCCTCTTGGGCCAAGAGACCCAGTACTTC. As protein: CSAVGPLLGQETQYF.

This clonotype was seen a handful of times. The chain uses TRBV27 and TRBJ2-7, with 7 bases lining up with TRBD2. CDR1 is MNHEY and CDR2 is SMNVEV in the germline V gene (reference sequence). J was trimmed by 5 bases and V by 5 bases; bases with no gene match: 6. The CDR3 has 13 amino acids. CDR3 DNA: TGTGCCAGCAGTCTCGGGGGGATCAACGAGCAGTACTTC. Encoded protein: CASSLGGINEQYF.

This clonotype was seen at least ten times. J is TRBJ2-5 and V is TRBV7-9; perhaps TRBD2 as D (5 bases). Per germline, CDR1 SEHNR and CDR2 FQNEAQ (reference sequence). V was pared by 5 bases and J by 0 bases, with 10 bases between. This CDR3 spans 14 amino acids. The CDR3 coding sequence is TGTGCCAGCAGCACAACGGGGTACCAAGAGACCCAGTACTTC. Translating gives CASSTTGYQETQYF.

The genes are TRBV5-1 and TRBJ1-2; 9 bases align to TRBD1. This CDR3 is built from 12 residues. J gave up 8 bases and V 8 bases, and 7 bases lay outside the gene matches. Germline V lookup: CDR1 SGHRS, CDR2 YFSETQ. CDR3 in amino acids: CASHGTGIGYTF. The CDR3 coding sequence is TGCGCCAGTCACGGGACAGGGATCGGCTACACCTTC.

This clonotype has only a few counts. This chain connects TRBV2 to TRBJ2-1; 8 nucleotides line up with TRBD2. The CDR3 has 16 amino acids. With V trimmed by 4 bases and J by 8 bases, 13 bases remained unmatched. Germline values: CDR1 SNHLY, CDR2 FYNNEI. CDR3 bases: TGTGCCAGCAGTGGGGTGGGACTAGAGGGTGTCGATGAGCAGTTCTTC. Amino acids: CASSGVGLEGVDEQFF.

The V gene is TRBV20-1, the J gene TRBJ1-1; D not resolved. This CDR3 has 14 amino acids. The germline gives CDR1 DFQATT, CDR2 SNEGSKA (reference sequence). Between the trimmed V and J ends, which lost 6 bases and 2 bases, there was a span of 16 bases. CDR3 nucleotides: TGCAGTGCGATCTCCGGACTGCAAAACACTGAAGCTTTCTTT. Protein: CSAISGLQNTEAFF.

This clonotype showed up just a few times. The J gene is TRBJ2-5, the V gene TRBV6-2 or TRBV6-3; unclear D gene. Germline V gives CDR1 MNHEY, CDR2 SVGEGT. This CDR3 comprises 12 residues. Trimming removed 7 bases from V and 7 bases from J, with 13 bases in between. CDR3 DNA sequence: TGTGCCAGCACCTTGGGGTCCATGACCCAGTACTTC. It is translated as CASTLGSMTQYF.

V usage is TRBV12-3 or TRBV12-4 and J usage is TRBJ2-4; TRBD1 aligns across 9 bases. The ends lost 6 bases at V and 6 bases at J; junction bases unmatched: 12. The CDR3 spans 16 residues. The CDR3, as DNA: TGTGCCAGCAGAACTACAGGGGGCATTTCCGGAAACATTCAGTACTTC. Protein: CASRTTGGISGNIQYF.

Details on this clonotype: Compared with germline, one end of the junction differs, possibly owing to a read error. The gene calls are TRBV20-1 and TRBJ2-3, with D unclear. CDR1 and CDR2 from the germline V gene are DFQATT and SNEGSKA (reference sequence). There are 12 residues in the CDR3. The CDR3 nucleotides are TGCAGTGCAAGAGGCGCCGAGGATACGCAGTATTTT. Its translation is CSARGAEDTQYF.

The chain couples TRBV6-6 to TRBJ2-7; D is unclear. The CDR3 is 15 residues long. Trimming took 0 bases from V and 2 from J, leaving 11 bases between them. Germline CDR1 and CDR2: MNHNY and SVGAGI (reference sequence). This CDR3 is CASSYSLQKTYEQYF. CDR3 coding DNA: TGTGCCAGCAGTTACTCGCTACAGAAGACCTACGAGCAGTACTTC.

This clonotype was picked up a small number of times. The V call is TRBV18, the J call TRBJ2-3, with D possibly TRBD2 on 6 matching bases. The germline V gene encodes CDR1 KGHSH and CDR2 LQKENI. The V and J ends lost 3 bases and 0 bases respectively, with 7 bases between them. The CDR3 has 14 residues. The CDR3 here is CASSPEGSTDTQYF. For the CDR3, the DNA is TGTGCCAGCTCACCGGAGGGGAGCACAGATACGCAGTATTTT.